What follows is one TCR beta chain and its context. These data are taken from a study of blood T cell repertoires in COVID-19. Produced via immunoSEQ multiplex PCR; TCRdb's table is partial and in-frame only. The top ten clones hold roughly a sixth of a sample with around 130,000 clones, about four fifths of them seen once. Germline values: CDR1 MNHNS, CDR2 SASEGT. V shed 3 bases, J shed 5 bases, and the junction held 7 bases outside the gene matches. This CDR3 has 16 amino acids. This TCR was recovered from a woman of 80 years or more with acute or convalescent COVID-19. V is TRBV6-1 and J is TRBJ1-5; 10 bases are a match to TRBD1. The sequencing input was peripheral blood. CDR3 DNA: TGTGCCAGCAGTGACGGGACAGGGGAAGGTCATCAGCCCCAGCATTTT. Its translation: CASSDGTGEGHQPQHF.